The rows below give T cell receptor beta chains drawn from one sample of a study of T cell clones after liver transplantation. Some clones are missing from TCRdb's copy, which holds only in-frame ones; the method was immunoSEQ multiplex PCR. The data hold 55,000 to 70,000 clones, with around 93% observed a single time. The material sequenced was CD4+ T cells from blood, taken around 25 months after liver transplant. These receptors all stem from a human patient who received a liver transplant. Some T cells may originate from the graft donor. CDR3s include the opening cysteine and the closing phenylalanine or tryptophan. Fields, in order: V gene, CDR3 length, clone size, J gene, D gene, CDR3 DNA, CDR3 protein. A D gene is named only where the DNA matches it firmly. For some rows the clone size is stated as once, few or many, or as a class when expanded; others skip it.

TRBV5-4	14	once	TRBJ2-7	TRBD2	TGTGCCAGCAGCCCCCGGGGGGACTCCTACGAGCAGTACTTC	CASSPRGDSYEQYF
TRBV5-5	14	-	TRBJ2-2	-	TGTGCCAGCAGCTTGGGGGCAGGGGCCGGGGAGCTGTTTTTT	CASSLGAGAGELFF
TRBV6-1	12	-	TRBJ1-3	-	TGTGGAGGGGGAGTCTCTGGAAACACCATATATTTT	CGGGVSGNTIYF
TRBV6-4	11	-	TRBJ2-5	-	TGTGCCAGCAGTGAGGGGGGTGTCCAGTACTTC	CASSEGGVQYF
TRBV27	14	-	TRBJ2-1	TRBD2	TGTGCCAGCAGTTTCGGGCGGGAGTTTAATGAGCAGTTCTTC	CASSFGREFNEQFF
TRBV25-1	15	-	TRBJ1-1	-	TGTGCCAGCAGTGATAAGCGGAGTATGAACACTGAAGCTTTCTTT	CASSDKRSMNTEAFF
TRBV5-1	15	-	TRBJ2-3	TRBD2	TGCGCCAGCACACTAGCGGAGGCTCTCACAGATACGCAGTATTTT	CASTLAEALTDTQYF
TRBV9	16	-	TRBJ2-4	-	TGTGCCAGCAGCGTAACCCCGGGGCCGGGGGAAAACATTCAGTACTTC	CASSVTPGPGENIQYF
TRBV30	13	-	TRBJ1-5	-	TGTGCCTGGAGTAAGCAAGACAATCAGCCCCAGCATTTT	CAWSKQDNQPQHF
TRBV27	15	-	TRBJ2-5	TRBD1	TGTGCCAGCAGTTTTTTATCAGGGGGTTTGGAGACCCAGTACTTC	CASSFLSGGLETQYF
TRBV19	22	once	TRBJ2-1	TRBD2	TGTGCCAGTAGTATAGGTCTTTTTGTGCCATGGGAAGCGGGGGACTCCTACAATGAGCAGTTCTTC	CASSIGLFVPWEAGDSYNEQFF
TRBV5-1	14	-	TRBJ2-1	TRBD2	TGCGCCAGCAGCTTTGGGGGGGACTACAATGAGCAGTTCTTC	CASSFGGDYNEQFF
TRBV6-5	13	-	TRBJ1-2	-	TGTGCCAGCACCAAATTAAGTGTGGGTGGCTACACCTTC	CASTKLSVGGYTF
TRBV5-6	17	-	TRBJ2-3	TRBD2	TGTGCCAGCAGCTCAATTGGACTAGCGGGAGTGTCAGATACGCAGTATTTT	CASSSIGLAGVSDTQYF
TRBV25-1	12	-	TRBJ1-1	-	TGTGCCACAGCCTCCTTAAACACTGAAGCTTTCTTT	CATASLNTEAFF
TRBV2	11	-	TRBJ2-3	-	TGTGCCAGCAGGAGCACAGATACGCAGTATTTT	CASRSTDTQYF
TRBV10-3	15	-	TRBJ2-1	TRBD2	TGTGCCATCAGCCATGATGGACTAGCGGGGAATGAGCAGTTCTTC	CAISHDGLAGNEQFF
TRBV10-3	14	-	TRBJ2-5	TRBD1	TGTGCCAGCCAAACTGGACAGGGCGGAGAGACCCAGTACTTC	CASQTGQGGETQYF
TRBV18	14	once	TRBJ2-3	TRBD2	TGTGCCAGCTCGACTAGCGGGAGCACAGATACGCAGTATTTT	CASSTSGSTDTQYF
TRBV18	16	-	TRBJ2-7	TRBD2	TGTGCCAGCTCACCCCGCGGGGGGCCCCAGGGTGGCGAGCAGTACTTC	CASSPRGGPQGGEQYF
TRBV11-3	16	-	TRBJ2-1	-	TGTGCCAGCAGCTTAGGCGGTCTGAGCTCCTACAATGAGCAGTTCTTC	CASSLGGLSSYNEQFF
TRBV27	15	-	TRBJ2-1	TRBD2	TGTGCCAGCAGCCCGGGGGGAGCGGGAGCAAATGAGCAGTTCTTC	CASSPGGAGANEQFF
TRBV5-1	14	-	TRBJ1-1	TRBD1	TGCGCCAGCAGTTTCGGACAGGGAAACACTGAAGCTTTCTTT	CASSFGQGNTEAFF
TRBV10-2	17	-	TRBJ2-7	TRBD2	TGCGCCAGCTCCCAATTGCCTAGCGGGAGTTATTCCTACGAGCAGTACTTC	CASSQLPSGSYSYEQYF
TRBV5-6	15	-	TRBJ2-1	-	TGTGCCAGCAGCTTTAGGAGGGCCGGTTTCAATGAGCAGTTCTTC	CASSFRRAGFNEQFF
TRBV7-2	15	-	TRBJ2-1	-	TGTGCCAGCAGCTCTAGTTGGTCTGGACACAATGAGCAGTTCTTC	CASSSSWSGHNEQFF
TRBV2	14	-	TRBJ2-3	-	TGTGCCAGCAGTACCGGGACTAGCACAGATACGCAGTATTTT	CASSTGTSTDTQYF
TRBV4-2	17	-	TRBJ2-2	TRBD2	TGTGCCAGCAGCCGAGGGACTAGCGGGAGGGCCACCGGGGAGCTGTTTTTT	CASSRGTSGRATGELFF
TRBV4-1	15	-	TRBJ2-7	-	TGCGCCAGCAGCCAAGATCAGGAGGGATTCAACGAGCAGTACTTC	CASSQDQEGFNEQYF
TRBV4-3	16	-	TRBJ2-1	-	TGCGCCAGCAGCCTGATCCGACGGAACCTTAACAATGAGCAGTTCTTC	CASSLIRRNLNNEQFF
TRBV29-1	14	-	TRBJ1-1	-	TGCAGCGTTGATCTTCCCTCTAGGTACACTGAAGCTTTCTTT	CSVDLPSRYTEAFF
TRBV27	15	-	TRBJ2-7	-	TGTGCCAGCAAACTCAGCCGAACCCTCTCCTACGAGCAGTACTTC	CASKLSRTLSYEQYF
TRBV28	14	-	TRBJ2-7	TRBD2	TGTGCCAGCATGGGGGGCGGGAGGGCCTACGAGCAGTACTTC	CASMGGGRAYEQYF
TRBV28	14	-	TRBJ2-1	TRBD2	TGTGCCAGCAGACTAGCGGGAGAACGCAATGAGCAGTTCTTC	CASRLAGERNEQFF
TRBV28	16	once	TRBJ2-1	-	TGTGCCAGCAGCCGGGGACAACGCGGAGGTCGCAATGAGCAGTTCTTC	CASSRGQRGGRNEQFF
TRBV27	14	-	TRBJ2-3	-	TGTGCCAGCAGTTTCCTGGGACTCAAAGGGCCGCCGTATTTT	CASSFLGLKGPPYF
TRBV11-2	14	-	TRBJ2-2	TRBD2	TGTGCCAGCACCCAGACTAGCTCCACCGGGGAGCTGTTTTTT	CASTQTSSTGELFF
TRBV5-4	12	-	TRBJ2-7	TRBD1	TGTGCCAGCAGCTACAGGGGGTACGAGCAGTACTTC	CASSYRGYEQYF
TRBV11-2	16	-	TRBJ2-7	TRBD1	TGTGCCAGCAGCTCCCTGAGGGACAGGGGTAACTACGAGCAGTACTTC	CASSSLRDRGNYEQYF